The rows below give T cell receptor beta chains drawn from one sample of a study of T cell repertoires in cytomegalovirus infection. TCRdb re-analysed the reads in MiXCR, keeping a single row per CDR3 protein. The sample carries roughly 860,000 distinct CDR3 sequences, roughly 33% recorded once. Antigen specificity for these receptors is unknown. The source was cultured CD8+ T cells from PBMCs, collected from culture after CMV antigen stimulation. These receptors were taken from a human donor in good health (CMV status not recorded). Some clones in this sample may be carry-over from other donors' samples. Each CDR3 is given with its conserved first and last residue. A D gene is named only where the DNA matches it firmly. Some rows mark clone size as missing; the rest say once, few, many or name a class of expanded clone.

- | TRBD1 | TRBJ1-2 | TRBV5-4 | CASSRYTRDSYGYTF | TGTGCCAGCAGCCGTTATACCCGGGACAGCTATGGCTACACCTTC
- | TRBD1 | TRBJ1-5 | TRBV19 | CGSSSRTGAINQPQHF | TGTGGCAGTAGTTCCCGGACAGGGGCCATCAATCAGCCCCAGCATTTT
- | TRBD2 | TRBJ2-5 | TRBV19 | CASSMGLAGGETQYF | TGTGCCAGTAGTATGGGACTAGCGGGGGGAGAGACCCAGTACTTC
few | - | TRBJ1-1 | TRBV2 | CASGGRLNTEAFF | TGTGCCAGCGGTGGGCGACTGAACACTGAAGCTTTCTTT
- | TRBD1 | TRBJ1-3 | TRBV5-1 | CASSTGQGRDTIYF | TGCGCCAGCAGCACCGGACAGGGGCGGGACACCATATATTTT
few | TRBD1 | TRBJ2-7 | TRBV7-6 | CASSIGQGADEQYF | TGTGCCAGCAGCATCGGACAGGGAGCCGACGAGCAGTACTTC
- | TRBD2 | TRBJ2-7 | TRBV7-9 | CASSPGTTSGGDEQYF | TGTGCCAGCAGCCCAGGGACTACTAGCGGGGGAGACGAGCAGTACTTC
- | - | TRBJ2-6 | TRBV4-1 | CASSVPSGANVLTF | TGCGCCAGCAGCGTGCCCTCTGGGGCCAACGTCCTGACTTTC
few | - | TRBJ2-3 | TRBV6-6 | CASSPPLGGPTDTQYF | TGTGCCAGCAGTCCCCCACTAGGGGGGCCCACAGATACGCAGTATTTT
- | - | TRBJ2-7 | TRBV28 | CASSYIGDNTSQYF | TGTGCCAGCAGTTACATAGGGGACAACACCTCGCAGTACTTC